This TCR beta chain appears in the sequencing data of a study of post-analysis software for immune sequencing data. Study overall: Progressive-relapsing, secondary progressive and relapsing-remitting multiple sclerosis were among the disease courses included. Study observations and caveats: Relative to controls, patients had roughly five TRBV segments at higher frequency, with TRBV5-6, TRBV5-1 and TRBV20-1 among these. Batch-matched samples strongly co-clustered by F measure. Normalized Chao1 diversity was significantly reduced in patients versus controls.

This CDR3 comprises 16 residues. Per germline, CDR1 MDHEN and CDR2 SYDVKM. The V segment lost 8 bases and the J segment 4 bases; nucleotides outside the gene matches: 13. Prepared libraries of TCR beta cDNA carried unique molecular identifiers. Out of roughly 0.95 to 10 million T cells, a few hundred thousand cDNA molecules were generated. TCRdb processed the PCR reads anew with MiXCR; each CDR3 protein has one entry. The table has roughly 730,000 distinct CDR3 sequences, 25% to 30% seen once; the top ten hold 0.56%. This clonotype has a handful of counts. Its antigen is unidentified. The TCR sequence derives from a girl aged 10-17 years with multiple sclerosis. The rearrangement joins TRBV28 to TRBJ2-1; 8 nucleotides line up with TRBD1. Input material: blood. The CDR3 sequence is CASGYAGQVGYNEQFF. The CDR3, as DNA: TGTGCCAGCGGATATGCGGGACAGGTGGGGTACAATGAGCAGTTCTTC. The full variable domain, rest sourced from reference TRBV28 and TRBJ2-1, is DVKVTQSSRYLVKRTGEKVFLECVQDMDHENMFWYRQDPGLGLRLIYFSYDVKMKEKGDIPEGYSVSREKKERFSLILESASTNQTSMYLCASGYAGQVGYNEQFFGPGTRLTVL.